The entry below describes one T cell receptor (beta chain). The antigen is unknown. This specimen comes from a study of shared clonotypes between healthy human individuals. Findings of the study overall: Enrolling few donors narrowed the genetic and exposure-history diversity that was represented.

V was shortened by 2 bases and J by 4 bases, with 15 bases between the two germline ends. This CDR3 has 16 residues. Germline CDR1 is LNHNV and CDR2 is YYDKDF (reference sequence). Sequenced by immunoSEQ multiplex PCR; TCRdb stores in-frame clones only, minus some. Of 1.6 million or so clones detected, 98% appear once; the ten largest clones hold approximately 0.4%. Sequenced input: naive CD4+ T cells sorted from blood. Noted subset: CD45RA+ positively selected. The V gene is TRBV15, the J gene TRBJ1-5; possibly TRBD1 for D (6 bases). The sequence was obtained from a young man in good health. CDR3 nucleotide sequence: TGTGCCACCAGCAGACGGGGAGGACAGAAAAATCAGCCCCAGCATTTT. It encodes CATSRRGGQKNQPQHF.